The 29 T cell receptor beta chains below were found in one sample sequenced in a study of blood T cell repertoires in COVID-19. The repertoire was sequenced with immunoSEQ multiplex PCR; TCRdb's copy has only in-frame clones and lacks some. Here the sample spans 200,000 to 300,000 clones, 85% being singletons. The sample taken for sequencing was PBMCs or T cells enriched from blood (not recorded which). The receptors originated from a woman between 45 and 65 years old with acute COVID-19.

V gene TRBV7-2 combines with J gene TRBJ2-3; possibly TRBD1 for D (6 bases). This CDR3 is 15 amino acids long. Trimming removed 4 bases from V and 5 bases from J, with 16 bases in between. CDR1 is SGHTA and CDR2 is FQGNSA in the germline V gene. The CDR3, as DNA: TGTGCCAGCAGCTCCCCGGGAAGGGGGTTAGATACGCAGTATTTT. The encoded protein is CASSSPGRGLDTQYF.

Here the CDR3 reads CASNQGGFGSGANVLTF. The CDR3 bases are TGTGCCAGCAATCAGGGGGGATTTGGCTCTGGGGCCAACGTCCTGACTTTC. The chain couples TRBV3-1 (or the pseudogene TRBV3-2) to TRBJ2-6, with a possible D match to TRBD1 (7 bases). The V gene's germline CDR1 is LGHDT and CDR2 YNNKEL (reference sequence). V dropped 7 bases and J dropped 0 bases, with 16 bases sitting between them. CDR3 length: 17 residues.

The CDR3 coding sequence is TGTGCCAGTAGTGTCACAGGAAACACCGGGGAGCTGTTTTTT. It yields the protein CASSVTGNTGELFF. V usage is TRBV19 and J usage is TRBJ2-2, with D perhaps TRBD1 (5 bases). The V gene lost 5 bases and the J gene lost 2 bases, with 9 bases spanning the gap. The CDR3 extends over 14 amino acids. Germline lookup yields CDR1 LNHDA and CDR2 SQIVND (reference sequence).

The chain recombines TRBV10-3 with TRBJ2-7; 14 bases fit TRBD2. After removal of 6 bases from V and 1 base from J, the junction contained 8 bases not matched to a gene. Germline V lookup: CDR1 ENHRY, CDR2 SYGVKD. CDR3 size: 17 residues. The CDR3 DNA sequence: TGTGCCATCAGAGGGACTAGCGGGGGCCCAGGGTCCTACGAGCAGTACTTC. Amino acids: CAIRGTSGGPGSYEQYF.

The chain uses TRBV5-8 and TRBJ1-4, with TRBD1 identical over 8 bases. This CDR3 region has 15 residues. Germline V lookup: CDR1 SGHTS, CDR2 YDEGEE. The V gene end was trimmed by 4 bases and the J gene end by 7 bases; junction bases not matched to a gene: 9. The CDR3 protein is CASSPQGQATEKLFF. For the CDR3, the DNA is TGTGCCAGCAGCCCTCAGGGACAGGCGACTGAAAAACTGTTTTTT.

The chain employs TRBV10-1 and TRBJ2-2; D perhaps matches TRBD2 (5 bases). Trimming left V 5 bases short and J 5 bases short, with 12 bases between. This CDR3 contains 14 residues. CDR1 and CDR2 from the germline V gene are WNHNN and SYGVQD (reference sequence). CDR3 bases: TGCGCCAGCAGTAGGGAGCTTCTAACCGGGGAGCTGTTTTTT. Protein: CASSRELLTGELFF.

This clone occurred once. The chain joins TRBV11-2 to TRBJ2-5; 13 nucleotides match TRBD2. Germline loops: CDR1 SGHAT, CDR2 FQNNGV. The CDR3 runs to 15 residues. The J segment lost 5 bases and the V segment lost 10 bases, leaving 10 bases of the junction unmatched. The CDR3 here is CAITGLAGDGETQYF. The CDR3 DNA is TGTGCCATCACCGGACTAGCGGGGGACGGTGAGACCCAGTACTTC.

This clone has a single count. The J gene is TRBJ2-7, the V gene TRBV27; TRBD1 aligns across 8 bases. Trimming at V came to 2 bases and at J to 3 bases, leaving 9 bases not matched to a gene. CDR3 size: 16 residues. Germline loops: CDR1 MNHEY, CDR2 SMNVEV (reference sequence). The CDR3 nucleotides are TGTGCCAGCAGTTTAAGGACAGGGAGAAGGTACTACGAGCAGTACTTC. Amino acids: CASSLRTGRRYYEQYF.

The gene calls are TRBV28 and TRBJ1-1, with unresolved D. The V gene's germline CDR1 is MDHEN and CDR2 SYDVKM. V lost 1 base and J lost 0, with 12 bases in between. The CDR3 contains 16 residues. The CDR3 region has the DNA TGTGCCAGCAGTTTATACGGAAACAGTTTGAACACTGAAGCTTTCTTT. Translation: CASSLYGNSLNTEAFF.

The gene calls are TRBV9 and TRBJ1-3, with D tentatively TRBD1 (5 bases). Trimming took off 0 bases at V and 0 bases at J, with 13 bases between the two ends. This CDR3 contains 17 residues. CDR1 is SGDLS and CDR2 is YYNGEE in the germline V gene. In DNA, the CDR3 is TGTGCCAGCAGCGTAGGCGGAGACAGCCACTCTGGAAACACCATATATTTT. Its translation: CASSVGGDSHSGNTIYF.

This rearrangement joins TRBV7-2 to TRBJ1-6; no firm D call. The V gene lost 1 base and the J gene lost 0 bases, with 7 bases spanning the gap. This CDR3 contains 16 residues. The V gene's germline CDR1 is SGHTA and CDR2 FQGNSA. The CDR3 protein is CASSLVFSSYNSPLHF. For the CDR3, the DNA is TGTGCCAGCAGCTTAGTATTCAGCTCCTATAATTCACCCCTCCACTTT.

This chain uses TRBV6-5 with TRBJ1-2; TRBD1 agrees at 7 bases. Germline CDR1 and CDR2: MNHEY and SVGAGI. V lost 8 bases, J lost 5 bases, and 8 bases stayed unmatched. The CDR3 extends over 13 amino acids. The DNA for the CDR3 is TGTGCCAGCCTCGGAGACAGGGCATATGGCTACACCTTC. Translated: CASLGDRAYGYTF.

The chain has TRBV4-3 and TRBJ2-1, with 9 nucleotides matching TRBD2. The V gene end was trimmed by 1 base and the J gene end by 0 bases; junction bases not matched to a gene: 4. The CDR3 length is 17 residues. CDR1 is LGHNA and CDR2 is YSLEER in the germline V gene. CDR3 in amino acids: CASSQAGTSRSYNEQFF. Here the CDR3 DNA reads TGCGCCAGCAGCCAAGCTGGGACTAGCCGCTCCTACAATGAGCAGTTCTTC.

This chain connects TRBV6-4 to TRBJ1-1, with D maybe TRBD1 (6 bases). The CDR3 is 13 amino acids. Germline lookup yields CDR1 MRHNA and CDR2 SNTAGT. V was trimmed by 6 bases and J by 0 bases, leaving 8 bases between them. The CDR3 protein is CASSTGLNTEAFF. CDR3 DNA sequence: TGTGCCAGCAGCACAGGGTTGAACACTGAAGCTTTCTTT.

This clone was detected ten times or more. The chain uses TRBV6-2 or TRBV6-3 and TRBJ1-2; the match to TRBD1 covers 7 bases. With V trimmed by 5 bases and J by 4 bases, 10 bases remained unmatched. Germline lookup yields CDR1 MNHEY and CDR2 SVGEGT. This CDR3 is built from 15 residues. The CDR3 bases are TGTGCCAGCAGTGCCCGGGACAGCGGACTCTATGGCTACACCTTC. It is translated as CASSARDSGLYGYTF.

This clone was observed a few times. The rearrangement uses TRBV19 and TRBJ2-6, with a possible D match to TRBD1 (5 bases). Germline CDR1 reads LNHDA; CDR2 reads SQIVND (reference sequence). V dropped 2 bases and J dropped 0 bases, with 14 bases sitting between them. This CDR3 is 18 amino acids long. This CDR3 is CASSIQGALFSGANVLTF. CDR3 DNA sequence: TGTGCCAGTAGTATACAAGGGGCCCTCTTCTCTGGGGCCAACGTCCTGACTTTC.

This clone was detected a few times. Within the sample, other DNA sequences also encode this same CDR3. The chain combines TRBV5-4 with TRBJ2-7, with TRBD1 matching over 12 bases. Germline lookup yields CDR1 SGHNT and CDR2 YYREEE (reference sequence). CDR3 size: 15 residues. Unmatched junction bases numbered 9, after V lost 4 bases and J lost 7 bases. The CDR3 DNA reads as TGTGCCAGCAGCCCCCCGGGACAGGGGGCGGGGGAGCAGTACTTC. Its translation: CASSPPGQGAGEQYF.

CDR3 in DNA: TGCGCCAGCAGCCCGAAGGGGTCTTATAATGAAAAACTGTTTTTT. This gives the protein CASSPKGSYNEKLFF. The chain carries TRBV5-1 and TRBJ1-4; D is possibly TRBD1 (5 bases). Germline V gene sequence: CDR1 SGHRS, CDR2 YFSETQ. The CDR3 consists of 15 residues. Trimming took off 4 bases at V and 4 bases at J, with 14 bases between the two ends.

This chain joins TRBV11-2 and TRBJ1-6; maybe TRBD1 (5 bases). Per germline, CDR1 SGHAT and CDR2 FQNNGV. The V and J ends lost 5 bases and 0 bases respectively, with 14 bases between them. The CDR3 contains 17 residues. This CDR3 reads CASSPAGGGSYNSPLHF. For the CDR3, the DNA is TGTGCCAGCAGCCCAGCCGGGGGGGGCTCCTATAATTCACCCCTCCACTTT.

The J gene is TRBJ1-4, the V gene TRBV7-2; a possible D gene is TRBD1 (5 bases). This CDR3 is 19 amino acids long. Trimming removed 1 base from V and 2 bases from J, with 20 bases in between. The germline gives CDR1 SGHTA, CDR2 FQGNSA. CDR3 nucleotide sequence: TGTGCCAGCAGCTTAGTTGTGGGGCGCGTCATTGGGACTAATGAAAAACTGTTTTTT. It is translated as CASSLVVGRVIGTNEKLFF.

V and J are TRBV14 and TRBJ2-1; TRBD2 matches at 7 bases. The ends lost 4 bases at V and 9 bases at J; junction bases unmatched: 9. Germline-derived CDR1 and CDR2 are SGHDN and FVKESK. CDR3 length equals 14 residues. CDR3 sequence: CASSPKRTRGEQFF. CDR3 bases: TGTGCCAGCAGCCCAAAGCGGACTAGGGGTGAGCAGTTCTTC.

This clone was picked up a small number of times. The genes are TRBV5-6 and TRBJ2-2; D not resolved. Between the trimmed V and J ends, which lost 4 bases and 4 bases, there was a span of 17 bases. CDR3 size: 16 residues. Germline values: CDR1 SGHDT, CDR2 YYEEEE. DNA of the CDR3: TGTGCCAGCAGCCTGGGGTCGGCTCCGGGCACCGGGGAGCTGTTTTTT. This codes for CASSLGSAPGTGELFF. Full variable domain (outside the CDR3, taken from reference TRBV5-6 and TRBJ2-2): DAGVTQSPTHLIKTRGQQVTLRCSPKSGHDTVSWYQQALGQGPQFIFQYYEEEERQRGNFPDRFSGHQFPNYSSELNVNALLLGDSALYLCASSLGSAPGTGELFFGEGSRLTVL.

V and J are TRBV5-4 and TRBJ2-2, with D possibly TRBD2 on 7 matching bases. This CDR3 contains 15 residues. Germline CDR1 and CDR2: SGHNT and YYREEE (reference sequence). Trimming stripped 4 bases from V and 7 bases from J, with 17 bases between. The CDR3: CASSLYREGSGELFF. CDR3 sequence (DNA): TGTGCCAGCAGCCTTTACAGGGAGGGTAGCGGGGAGCTGTTTTTT.

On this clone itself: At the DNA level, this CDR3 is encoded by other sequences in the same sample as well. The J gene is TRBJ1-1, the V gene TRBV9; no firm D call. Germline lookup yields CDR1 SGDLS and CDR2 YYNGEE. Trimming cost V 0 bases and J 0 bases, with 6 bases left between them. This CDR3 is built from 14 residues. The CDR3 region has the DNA TGTGCCAGCAGCGTAGAACAATTGAACACTGAAGCTTTCTTT. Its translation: CASSVEQLNTEAFF.

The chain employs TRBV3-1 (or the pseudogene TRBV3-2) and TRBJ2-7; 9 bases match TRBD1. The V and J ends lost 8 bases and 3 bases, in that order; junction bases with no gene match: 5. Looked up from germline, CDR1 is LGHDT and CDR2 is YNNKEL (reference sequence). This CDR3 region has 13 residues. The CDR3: CASQDRGDYEQYF. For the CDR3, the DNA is TGTGCCAGCCAGGACAGGGGCGACTACGAGCAGTACTTC.

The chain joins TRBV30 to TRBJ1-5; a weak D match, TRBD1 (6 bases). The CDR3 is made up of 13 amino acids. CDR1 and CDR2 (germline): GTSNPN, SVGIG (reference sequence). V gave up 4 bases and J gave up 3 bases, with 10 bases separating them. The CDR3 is CAWNTGNNQPQHF. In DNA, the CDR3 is TGTGCCTGGAATACAGGGAACAATCAGCCCCAGCATTTT.

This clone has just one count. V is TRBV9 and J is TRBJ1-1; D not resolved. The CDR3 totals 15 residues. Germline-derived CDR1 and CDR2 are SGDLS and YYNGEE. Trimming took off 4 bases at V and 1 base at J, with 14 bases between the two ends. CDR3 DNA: TGTGCCAGCAGCCAAGGGCGGGGTTCGAACACTGAAGCTTTCTTT. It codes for CASSQGRGSNTEAFF. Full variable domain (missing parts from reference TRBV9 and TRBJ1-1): DSGVTQTPKHLITATGQRVTLRCSPRSGDLSVYWYQQSLDQGLQFLIQYYNGEERAKGNILERFSAQQFPDLHSELNLSSLELGDSALYFCASSQGRGSNTEAFFGQGTRLTVV.

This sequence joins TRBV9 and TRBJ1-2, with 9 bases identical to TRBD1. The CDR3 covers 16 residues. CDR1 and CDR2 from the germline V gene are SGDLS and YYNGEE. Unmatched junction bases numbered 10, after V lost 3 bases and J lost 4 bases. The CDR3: CASSEGPTGGIYGYTF. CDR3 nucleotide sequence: TGTGCCAGCAGCGAGGGCCCGACAGGGGGGATCTATGGCTACACCTTC. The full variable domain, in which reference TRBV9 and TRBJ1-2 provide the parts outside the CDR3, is DSGVTQTPKHLITATGQRVTLRCSPRSGDLSVYWYQQSLDQGLQFLIQYYNGEERAKGNILERFSAQQFPDLHSELNLSSLELGDSALYFCASSEGPTGGIYGYTFGSGTRLTVV.

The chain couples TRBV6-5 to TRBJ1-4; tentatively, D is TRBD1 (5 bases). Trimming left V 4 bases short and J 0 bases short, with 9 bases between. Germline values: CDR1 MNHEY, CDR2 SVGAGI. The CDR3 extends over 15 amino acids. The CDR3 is CASSSLGATNEKLFF. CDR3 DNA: TGTGCCAGCAGTTCCCTAGGGGCAACTAATGAAAAACTGTTTTTT.